The clone carrying this T cell receptor (beta chain) came up many times. Its antigen is still unknown. The CDR3 regions of TCR beta were amplified from RNA transcripts. During a first-round RT-PCR of the TCR CDR3, the HTBI primer set was used. TCRdb used MiXCR to reprocess the multiplex PCR reads, holding one entry per CDR3 protein. The table shows some 650,000 distinct CDR3 sequences, with around 15% occurring only once. The entry originates in a study of T cells in Graves' hyperthyroidism and ophthalmopathy. Study results and caveats: Clonotypes that were expanded in thyroid above 0.001 mostly appeared in blood too.

Diagnostic assessment was based on clinical symptoms, serum thyroxine and TRAb, thyroid ultrasound and orbital computed tomography. Sequencing was carried out using blood. The TCR sequence derives from a woman aged 40 to 55 with Graves' ophthalmopathy.

The CDR3 coding sequence is TGTGCCACCAGTGATGAAAGGGGTCGGGAGCAGTACTTC. Amino acids: CATSDERGREQYF. The gene calls are TRBV24-1 and TRBJ2-7; a possible D gene is TRBD1 (5 bases). The CDR3 contains 13 residues. The V end lost 3 bases, the J end lost 7 bases, and 12 bases lay between the germline ends. Germline V lookup: CDR1 KGHDR, CDR2 SFDVKD.